The entry below describes one T cell receptor (beta chain). This sample is drawn from a study of blood T cells in healthy people across ages. Researchers collected roughly 9.8 milliliters of peripheral blood from every single donor. PCR was performed a second time for about 6 to 12 cycles using a sample-barcoded 5' primer and a J-beta primer mix. From the 5' RACE reads, TCRdb called clonotypes with MiXCR, one entry per CDR3 protein. The data contain around 580,000 distinct CDR3 sequences, 40% to 55% of them singletons. Germline values: CDR1 LGHNA, CDR2 YSLEER. The CDR3 loop spans 15 amino acids. Losses at the gene ends were 1 base for V and 6 bases for J; bases not matched to a gene: 7.

Material: blood. This clonotype originated in a man at least 80 years old in good health. V usage is TRBV4-3 and J usage is TRBJ2-3, with TRBD2 identical over 7 bases. The CDR3 nucleotides read TGCGCCAGCAGCCAAGTTGTGGGAGGGCGGGATACGCAGTATTTT. It translates to CASSQVVGGRDTQYF.